The clone carrying this T cell receptor beta chain has a handful of counts. Its antigen is undetermined. Germline V lookup: CDR1 KGHSH, CDR2 LQKENI. CDR3 length: 13 amino acids. Trimming pared 2 bases from V and 2 bases from J, leaving 6 bases between. This sample stems from a study of tumor-infiltrating lymphocytes in localized non-small cell lung cancer. Study results and limitations: Not all patients were TCR sequenced, owing to tissue quantity. Tumor T-cell fraction from TCR sequencing was not associated with recurrence-free survival (p = 0.61).

The method was immunoSEQ multiplex PCR; TCRdb's version includes in-frame clones alone and lacks a portion of them. The data show about 13,000 clones, with about 71% seen just once and approximately 8.8% held by the top ten. Material for sequencing was lung tumor tissue. The gene calls are TRBV18 and TRBJ1-2, with D possibly TRBD1 on 6 matching bases. This TCR came from a human donor with non-small cell lung cancer. CDR3 in amino acids: CASSPTGNYGYTF. The CDR3 coding sequence is TGTGCCAGCTCACCAACAGGGAACTATGGCTACACCTTC.